This entry features one T cell receptor (beta chain) sequence. The CDR3 has 15 residues. V was clipped by 3 bases and J by 3 bases, with 15 bases between them. Germline V lookup: CDR1 SGHRS, CDR2 YFSETQ. Researchers used 5'RACE with constant-segment primers to make TCR alpha and TCR beta cDNA libraries that carry sample barcodes and UMIs. TCRdb re-called the 5' RACE reads through MiXCR, storing one row per CDR3 protein. This sample has about 210,000 distinct CDR3 sequences, with 27% found just once. The data stem from a study of T-cell memory formation after mild COVID-19. At the level of the study: TCR clusters were largely donor specific.

The sequenced material came from PBMCs or a T cell subset sorted from them (not recorded which). This receptor was taken from an adult woman who had mild COVID-19 (a few samples of this study predate the infection). Cell type and time point are not known. The V gene is TRBV5-1, the J gene TRBJ1-1; the D gene is possibly TRBD1 (6 bases). CDR3 amino acids: CASSSTPSGDTEAFF. The DNA of the CDR3 is TGCGCCAGCAGCTCGACACCATCAGGGGACACTGAAGCTTTCTTT.